This T cell receptor (beta chain) is drawn from a study of blood T cell repertoires in COVID-19. This table comes from immunoSEQ multiplex PCR, and its TCRdb copy is limited to in-frame clones, with some not included. The repertoire consists of 250,000 or so clones, with roughly 82% occurring once and the leading ten covering roughly 12%. V was trimmed by 0 bases and J by 1 base, leaving 10 bases between them. The CDR3 is 15 amino acids. Germline CDR1 SGHRS, CDR2 YFSETQ. The receptor's source is a man at least 80 years old with acute or convalescent COVID-19. The chain uses TRBV5-1 and TRBJ1-1, with D possibly being TRBD1 (5 bases). The sequenced material came from peripheral blood. CDR3 sequence: CASSLEGHRNTEAFF. The DNA for the CDR3 is TGCGCCAGCAGCTTGGAAGGACACAGGAACACTGAAGCTTTCTTT.